These 4 T cell receptor beta chains share one sample of origin, sequenced in a study of blood T cell repertoires in COVID-19. Method: immunoSEQ multiplex PCR; TCRdb's copy keeps in-frame clones and lacks some. The data contain about 130,000 clones, around nine tenths of them singletons. The sample taken for sequencing was peripheral blood. All receptors derive from a woman older than 75 with acute or convalescent COVID-19.

This clone is a singleton in its sample. The gene calls are TRBV6-1 and TRBJ1-5, with D possibly matching TRBD1 (5 bases). Germline V gives CDR1 MNHNS, CDR2 SASEGT. The CDR3 extends over 14 amino acids. The V end lost 0 bases, the J end lost 7 bases, and 10 bases lay between the germline ends. This CDR3 reads CASSEARQGQPQHF. The CDR3 coding sequence is TGTGCCAGCAGTGAAGCTAGGCAGGGACAGCCCCAGCATTTT.

The CDR3 nucleotides read TGCGCCAGCAGCTTGGCTGGTCGAGCCTACAATGAGCAGTTCTTC. Translating it yields CASSLAGRAYNEQFF. The chain links TRBV5-1 to TRBJ2-1, with D unclear. Trimming cost V 0 bases and J 2 bases, with 9 bases left between them. This CDR3 is 15 amino acids long. Germline V gene data show CDR1 as SGHRS and CDR2 as YFSETQ.

On this clone: The sample contains more than one DNA sequence encoding this CDR3. The V gene is TRBV2, the J gene TRBJ1-6; 10 nucleotides agree with TRBD1. This CDR3 is built from 15 residues. Germline assignment: CDR1 SNHLY and CDR2 FYNNEI. Trimming cost V 6 bases and J 7 bases; bases outside gene matches: 6. The DNA for the CDR3 is TGTGCCAGCAGGCCGGGACAGGGGTCGAATTCACCCCTCCACTTT. Its translation: CASRPGQGSNSPLHF.

The chain couples TRBV4-2 to TRBJ2-1; D uncertain. The CDR3 covers 16 residues. V lost 1 base, J lost 8 bases, and 18 bases lay in between. Germline CDR1 LGHNA, CDR2 YNFKEQ. This CDR3 reads CASSQVARISPDEQFF. The CDR3 nucleotides read TGTGCCAGCAGCCAAGTTGCCAGAATTTCGCCCGATGAGCAGTTCTTC.